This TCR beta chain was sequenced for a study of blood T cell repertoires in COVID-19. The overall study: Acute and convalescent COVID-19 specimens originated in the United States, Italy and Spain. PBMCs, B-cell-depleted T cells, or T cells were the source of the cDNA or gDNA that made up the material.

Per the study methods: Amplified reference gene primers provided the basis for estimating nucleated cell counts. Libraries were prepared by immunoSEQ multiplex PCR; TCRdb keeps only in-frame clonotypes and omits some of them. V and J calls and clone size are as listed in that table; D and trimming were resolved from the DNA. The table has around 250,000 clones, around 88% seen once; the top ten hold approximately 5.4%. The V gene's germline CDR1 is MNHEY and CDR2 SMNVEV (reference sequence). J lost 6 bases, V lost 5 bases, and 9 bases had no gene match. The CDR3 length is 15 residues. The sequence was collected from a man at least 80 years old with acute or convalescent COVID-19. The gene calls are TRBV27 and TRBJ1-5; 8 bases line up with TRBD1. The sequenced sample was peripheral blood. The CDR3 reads CASSPGQGASQPQHF. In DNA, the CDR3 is TGTGCCAGCAGTCCGGGGCAGGGGGCCAGTCAGCCCCAGCATTTT.